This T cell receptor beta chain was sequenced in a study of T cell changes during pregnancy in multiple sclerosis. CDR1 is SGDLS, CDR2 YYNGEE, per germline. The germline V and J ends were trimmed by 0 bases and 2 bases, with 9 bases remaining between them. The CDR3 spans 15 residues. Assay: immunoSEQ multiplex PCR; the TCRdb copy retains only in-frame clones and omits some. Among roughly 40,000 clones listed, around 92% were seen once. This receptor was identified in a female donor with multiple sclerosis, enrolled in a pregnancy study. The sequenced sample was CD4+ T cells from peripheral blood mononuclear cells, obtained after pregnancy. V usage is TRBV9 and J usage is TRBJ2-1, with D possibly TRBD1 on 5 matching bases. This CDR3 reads CASSVGQMTYNEQFF. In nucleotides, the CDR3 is TGTGCCAGCAGCGTAGGACAGATGACCTACAATGAGCAGTTCTTC. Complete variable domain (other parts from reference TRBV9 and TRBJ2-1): DSGVTQTPKHLITATGQRVTLRCSPRSGDLSVYWYQQSLDQGLQFLIQYYNGEERAKGNILERFSAQQFPDLHSELNLSSLELGDSALYFCASSVGQMTYNEQFFGPGTRLTVL.